These 12 T cell receptor beta chains originate from one sample sequenced in a study of immune evolution from preneoplasia to lung adenocarcinoma. Sequencing was performed with immunoSEQ multiplex PCR; in TCRdb, only in-frame clones are kept and a portion is missing. The table includes 10,000 or so clones, around 80% detected once. The sequencing input was FFPE minimally invasive lung adenocarcinoma tissue. These receptors were taken from a person aged 70 to 79 with lung adenocarcinoma. Some clones in this sample may be carry-over from other donors' samples.

This clone came up once. V is TRBV5-6 and J is TRBJ1-2, with 7 bases fitting TRBD1. Germline V gene sequence: CDR1 SGHDT, CDR2 YYEEEE. The CDR3 covers 12 residues. The ends lost 4 bases at V and 5 bases at J; junction bases unmatched: 2. The CDR3 DNA sequence: TGTGCCAGCAGCACGACAGGGTATGGCTACACCTTC. Amino acids: CASSTTGYGYTF.

The chain couples TRBV19 to TRBJ1-2, with 8 bases that match TRBD1. Germline assignment: CDR1 LNHDA and CDR2 SQIVND (reference sequence). CDR3 length equals 13 residues. V lost 6 bases to trimming and J lost 8 bases; unmatched junction nucleotides: 8. This CDR3 is CASRDQGAWGYTF. CDR3 nucleotide sequence: TGTGCCAGTAGAGATCAGGGGGCATGGGGCTACACCTTC.

CDR3 coding DNA: TGTGCCAGCAGCGATCAATTAGGGTTCGGTGAAAAACTGTTTTTT. Translating gives CASSDQLGFGEKLFF. The chain uses TRBV5-5 and TRBJ1-4; D is unclear. CDR3 size: 15 residues. The V gene's germline CDR1 is SGHKS and CDR2 YYEKEE (reference sequence). Trimming took 4 bases from V and 7 from J, leaving 17 bases between them.

The chain carries TRBV11-2 and TRBJ2-7; the match to TRBD1 covers 7 bases. The V segment lost 5 bases and the J segment 5 bases; nucleotides outside the gene matches: 12. Germline-derived CDR1 and CDR2 are SGHAT and FQNNGV. The CDR3 contains 15 residues. The CDR3 bases are TGTGCCAGCAGCCTCGATGGACAGGTTGGCCACGAGCAGTACTTC. Translated: CASSLDGQVGHEQYF. Full variable domain (rest looked up from reference TRBV11-2 and TRBJ2-7): EAGVAQSPRYKIIEKRQSVAFWCNPISGHATLYWYQQILGQGPKLLIQFQNNGVVDDSQLPKDRFSAERLKGVDSTLKIQPAKLEDSAVYLCASSLDGQVGHEQYFGPGTRLTVT.

The rearrangement joins TRBV30 to TRBJ2-2; D call uncertain. This CDR3 has 16 amino acids. From germline, CDR1 is GTSNPN and CDR2 SVGIG (reference sequence). V was pared by 1 base and J by 6 bases, with 18 bases between. The CDR3 nucleotides are TGTGCCTGGAGTGGGTCAGCCCGAATTATCGCCGGGGAGCTGTTTTTT. Translation gives CAWSGSARIIAGELFF.

In regard to this clone: An end of the junction differs from the germline gene, which may be a read error. This chain joins TRBV7-7 and TRBJ2-2; D gene unclear. The CDR3 consists of 12 residues. The V gene's germline CDR1 is SSHAT and CDR2 FNYEAQ (reference sequence). As DNA, the CDR3 is TGTGCTAGCAGCATGGGTAGGGGGGAGCTGTTTTTT. Translating it yields CASSMGRGELFF. The whole variable domain, filled in from reference TRBV7-7 and TRBJ2-2, reads GAGVSQSPRYKVTKRGQDVTLRCDPISSHATLYWYQQALGQGPEFLTYFNYEAQPDKSGLPSDRFSAERPEGSISTLTIQRTEQRDSAMYRCASSMGRGELFFGEGSRLTVL.

This chain uses TRBV19 with TRBJ1-6, with 12 bases lining up with TRBD1. This CDR3 comprises 14 residues. From germline, CDR1 is LNHDA and CDR2 SQIVND (reference sequence). V lost 4 bases to trimming and J lost 12 bases; unmatched junction nucleotides: 4. The CDR3 sequence: CASSTGTGGEPLHF. In nucleotides, the CDR3 is TGTGCCAGTAGTACCGGGACAGGGGGCGAACCCCTCCACTTT. The complete variable domain, with remaining parts taken from reference TRBV19 and TRBJ1-6, reads DGGITQSPKYLFRKEGQNVTLSCEQNLNHDAMYWYRQDPGQGLRLIYYSQIVNDFQKGDIAEGYSVSREKKESFPLTVTSAQKNPTAFYLCASSTGTGGEPLHFGNGTRLTVT.

The chain has TRBV9 and TRBJ2-1, with 11 bases identical to TRBD2. Germline CDR1 reads SGDLS; CDR2 reads YYNGEE. The CDR3 contains 18 residues. Unmatched junction bases numbered 9, after V lost 0 bases and J lost 4 bases. The DNA for the CDR3 is TGTGCCAGCAGCGTAGTAGTTGGGGGGACTAGCGGATACAATGAGCAGTTCTTC. Translating it yields CASSVVVGGTSGYNEQFF.

This clone was detected only once. The chain's CDR3 is CASSTLGLGQGAAEQYF. The CDR3 DNA reads as TGTGCCAGCAGTACCCTAGGGCTGGGACAGGGAGCGGCCGAGCAGTACTTC. The gene calls are TRBV27 and TRBJ2-7; 9 bases agree with TRBD1. The CDR3 loop spans 17 amino acids. The germline V gene encodes CDR1 MNHEY and CDR2 SMNVEV (reference sequence). V trimming: 5 bases; J trimming: 6 bases; junction bases outside the gene matches: 17.

In this sample, this clone turned up a few times. The chain uses TRBV6-5 and TRBJ1-1, with D possibly being TRBD1 (6 bases). Germline CDR1 reads MNHEY; CDR2 reads SVGAGI. There are 13 residues in the CDR3. Trimming removed 5 bases from V and 5 bases from J, with 12 bases in between. CDR3 in amino acids: CASSTEQGTEAFF. As DNA, the CDR3 is TGTGCCAGCAGTACCGAACAGGGAACTGAAGCTTTCTTT.

The CDR3 region is CASSPNSVGSSPLHF. The CDR3 nucleotides are TGTGCCAGCAGCCCCAACTCAGTCGGGTCCTCACCCCTCCACTTT. V and J are TRBV14 and TRBJ1-6; D is ambiguous. CDR3 length: 15 residues. Germline loops: CDR1 SGHDN, CDR2 FVKESK. V lost 4 bases, J lost 10 bases, and 17 bases lay in between.

This chain joins TRBV7-8 and TRBJ1-5; D is ambiguous. Trimming took off 2 bases at V and 4 bases at J, with 9 bases between the two ends. Germline V gene lookup returns CDR1 SGHVS and CDR2 FQNEAQ. The CDR3 is 14 amino acids. Here the CDR3 reads CASSLTGRNQPQHF. Here the CDR3 DNA reads TGTGCCAGCAGCTTAACGGGGAGGAATCAGCCCCAGCATTTT.